These 26 T cell receptor beta chains originate from one sample sequenced in a study of blood T cells in healthy people across ages. A J-beta primer mix and a sample-barcoded 5' primer were used in a second PCR of about 7 to 12 cycles. From the 5' RACE reads, TCRdb called clonotypes with MiXCR, one entry per CDR3 protein. The table has fewer than 1,000,000 distinct CDR3 sequences, around half seen once. Source material: blood. The receptors were sampled from a man of 80 years or more in good health.

This chain links TRBV24-1 with TRBJ2-1, with TRBD1 matching over 7 bases. The junction had 7 bases not matched to a gene; V was cut back by 3 bases and J by 3 bases. CDR3 length: 16 residues. CDR1 and CDR2 (germline): KGHDR, SFDVKD. The chain's CDR3 is CATSDPGTANYNEQFF. For the CDR3, the DNA is TGTGCCACCAGTGATCCCGGGACAGCAAACTACAATGAGCAGTTCTTC.

The genes are TRBV20-1 and TRBJ2-4, with D tentatively TRBD2 (5 bases). CDR1 and CDR2 from the germline V gene are DFQATT and SNEGSKA (reference sequence). CDR3 size: 10 residues. Trimming removed 5 bases from V and 13 bases from J, with 12 bases in between. CDR3 nucleotide sequence: TGCAGTGCTTACCTGGGAGAGCAGTACTTC. Its translation is CSAYLGEQYF.

As regards this clonotype: An end of the junction does not agree with germline; a read error may underlie this. J is TRBJ1-5 and V is TRBV6-1; D call uncertain. The CDR3 has 15 residues. Germline-derived CDR1 and CDR2 are MNHNS and SASEGT. This CDR3 reads CTSSASVNRLADQHF. The CDR3 region has the DNA TGTACCAGCAGCGCATCAGTTAACCGATTGGCGGACCAGCATTTT.

The genes are TRBV7-2 and TRBJ2-5; 13 bases are a match to TRBD2. Germline values: CDR1 SGHTA, CDR2 FQGNSA. CDR3 length: 18 amino acids. The J segment lost 4 bases and the V segment lost 4 bases, leaving 12 bases of the junction unmatched. CDR3 residues: CASSSPGLAGVRRETQYF. CDR3 coding DNA: TGTGCCAGCAGCTCACCTGGACTAGCGGGAGTAAGAAGAGAGACCCAGTACTTC.

The chain employs TRBV3-1 and TRBJ2-1; perhaps TRBD2 as D (6 bases). The ends were cut back, 1 base at V and 0 bases at J, with 13 bases in the middle. The CDR3 sequence is 17 residues long. Germline CDR1 is LGHDT and CDR2 is YNNKEL (reference sequence). As DNA, the CDR3 is TGTGCCAGCAGCCAAGTACTAGCAATCAACTCCTACAATGAGCAGTTCTTC. The encoded protein is CASSQVLAINSYNEQFF.

In this sample, this clonotype turned up a few times. The chain employs TRBV7-3 and TRBJ1-2; 8 bases line up with TRBD1. V lost 5 bases and J lost 4; bases outside the gene matches: 9. This CDR3 contains 15 residues. Germline CDR1 SGHTA, CDR2 FQGTGA. The CDR3 nucleotides read TGTGCCAGCAGCCAGACAGGGGACGGCTCCTATGGCTACACCTTC. Translation gives CASSQTGDGSYGYTF.

This clonotype has a single count. V gene TRBV20-1 combines with J gene TRBJ1-1, with TRBD1 matching 8 bases. V dropped 3 bases and J dropped 6; count of bases not matched to a gene: 9. There are 14 residues in the CDR3. CDR1 DFQATT and CDR2 SNEGSKA come from the germline V gene (reference sequence). The CDR3 loop reads CSARLTGERAEAFF. The CDR3 nucleotides are TGCAGTGCTAGGTTGACAGGGGAAAGAGCTGAAGCTTTCTTT.

This chain joins TRBV5-1 and TRBJ2-7, with D maybe TRBD1 (6 bases). CDR3 length equals 15 residues. Trimming pared 0 bases from V and 2 bases from J, leaving 12 bases between. Germline V CDR1 and CDR2: SGHRS, YFSETQ. For the CDR3, the DNA is TGCGCCAGCAGCTTGGGAGGACAGATAGCCTACGAGCAGTACTTC. Its protein product is CASSLGGQIAYEQYF.

The chain is built from TRBV4-2 and TRBJ2-1; 12 nucleotides match TRBD2. The CDR3 runs to 22 residues. Germline V gene lookup returns CDR1 LGHNA and CDR2 YNFKEQ. After removal of 0 bases from V and 4 bases from J, the junction contained 19 bases not matched to a gene. This CDR3 reads CASSQDLAGGWVRLDTYNEQFF. DNA of the CDR3: TGTGCCAGCAGCCAAGACCTAGCGGGAGGGTGGGTTCGATTGGATACTTACAATGAGCAGTTCTTC.

A note on this clonotype: It may be a read error: a sequence one base away is much more abundant. J is TRBJ2-1 and V is TRBV2; D assignment may be TRBD1 or TRBD2 (5 bases each). CDR3 length equals 14 residues. Germline lookup yields CDR1 SNHLY and CDR2 FYNNEI. The ends were cut back, 4 bases at V and 6 bases at J, with 13 bases in the middle. The CDR3 reads CASSGRAGTNEQFF. DNA of the CDR3: TGTGCCAGCAGTGGCCGTGCAGGGACCAATGAGCAGTTCTTC.

This chain joins TRBV12-3 or TRBV12-4 and TRBJ1-4, with 8 bases fitting TRBD1. This CDR3 has 14 residues. Losses at the gene ends were 11 bases for V and 5 bases for J; bases not matched to a gene: 10. The CDR3 spells CACNLRGRNEKLFF. DNA of the CDR3: TGTGCCTGTAATCTCAGGGGGCGGAATGAAAAACTGTTTTTT.

The chain recombines TRBV25-1 with TRBJ1-1; 9 bases fit TRBD1. With 6 bases clipped from V and 1 base from J, the junction kept 15 bases outside the gene matches. CDR3 length: 18 residues. Germline CDR1 is MGHDK and CDR2 is SYGVNS. Written as DNA, the CDR3 is TGTGCCAGCAGCGCCATTCAAACAGGGGGCAAGAGGAACACTGAAGCTTTCTTT. Protein: CASSAIQTGGKRNTEAFF. Looking up the rest from reference TRBV25-1 and TRBJ1-1 gives the full variable domain: EADIYQTPRYLVIGTGKKITLECSQTMGHDKMYWYQQDPGMELHLIHYSYGVNSTEKGDLSSESTVSRIRTEHFPLTLESARPSHTSQYLCASSAIQTGGKRNTEAFFGQGTRLTVV.

This clonotype was seen more than once but under ten times. This chain uses TRBV20-1 with TRBJ2-1; the match to TRBD1 covers 9 bases. Germline lookup yields CDR1 DFQATT and CDR2 SNEGSKA (reference sequence). The CDR3 is 13 residues long. Trimming took 6 bases from V and 8 from J; bases not matched to a gene: 8. The CDR3 loop reads CSATGGPMYEQFF. The CDR3 DNA sequence: TGCAGTGCCACAGGGGGCCCTATGTATGAGCAGTTCTTC.

Here the CDR3 reads CSAPGLQDNEQFF. The CDR3 DNA sequence: TGCAGTGCCCCGGGACTCCAGGATAATGAGCAGTTCTTC. The chain is built from TRBV20-1 and TRBJ2-1, with TRBD2 as a possible D gene (6 bases). The germline V and J ends were trimmed by 6 bases and 7 bases, with 16 bases remaining between them. The CDR3 totals 13 residues. Germline V gene sequence: CDR1 DFQATT, CDR2 SNEGSKA (reference sequence).

This chain joins TRBV15 and TRBJ2-3; either TRBD1 or TRBD2 may supply D (5 bases each). Trimming stripped 5 bases from V and 7 bases from J, with 22 bases between. CDR3 length: 16 amino acids. Per germline, CDR1 LNHNV and CDR2 YYDKDF (reference sequence). Here the CDR3 reads CATSSVGSGTDNTQYF. CDR3 in DNA: TGTGCCACCAGCTCCGTGGGTTCGGGAACGGACAATACGCAGTATTTT.

The sample holds a few counts of this clonotype. The rearrangement links TRBV10-2 to TRBJ2-3, with 13 nucleotides matching TRBD2. From germline, CDR1 is WSHSY and CDR2 SAAADI. The CDR3 runs 17 residues. Unmatched junction bases numbered 5, after V lost 2 bases and J lost 3 bases. The CDR3 DNA sequence: TGCGCCAGCAGTGAGCCATGGACTAGCGGGAGTACAGATACGCAGTATTTT. It translates to CASSEPWTSGSTDTQYF.

For this clonotype: The junction and the germline gene differ at one end; a read error may be behind it. V usage is TRBV7-2 and J usage is TRBJ2-1; the D gene is possibly TRBD2 (6 bases). This CDR3 spans 15 amino acids. CDR1 is SGHTA and CDR2 is FQGNSA in the germline V gene. CDR3 nucleotide sequence: TGTGCCAACAGCTTGGATAGCGGCTCCTACAATGAGCAGTTCTTC. Protein sequence: CANSLDSGSYNEQFF.

As concerns this clonotype: A much larger clone differs from this one at a single base, so this may be a read error. CDR3 coding DNA: TGTGCCGGCTCACCACCTTTCTTCGAGACCCAGTACTTC. It codes for CAGSPPFFETQYF. The chain employs TRBV18 and TRBJ2-5; D gene uncertain. Germline V gene lookup returns CDR1 KGHSH and CDR2 LQKENI. This CDR3 is built from 13 residues.

The genes are TRBV20-1 and TRBJ1-4, with D unresolved. The CDR3 contains 13 residues. V was cut by 8 bases and J by 8 bases, with 18 bases left in between. The V gene's germline CDR1 is DFQATT and CDR2 SNEGSKA (reference sequence). The CDR3 sequence: CSCLGGSEEKLFF. For the CDR3, the DNA is TGCAGTTGCCTTGGAGGGAGTGAGGAAAAACTGTTTTTT.

In its sample, this clonotype was seen a few times. The gene calls are TRBV29-1 and TRBJ1-4; perhaps TRBD1 as D (5 bases). The CDR3 is 13 residues long. V was cut by 6 bases and J by 8 bases, with 16 bases left in between. Germline CDR1 is SQVTM and CDR2 is ANQGSEA. CDR3 amino acids: CSVGRGYGEKLFF. In DNA, the CDR3 is TGCAGCGTCGGGCGGGGGTACGGAGAAAAACTGTTTTTT.

V is TRBV6-4 and J is TRBJ2-3; 7 bases agree with TRBD2. After removal of 2 bases from V and 5 bases from J, the junction contained 10 bases not matched to a gene. The CDR3 covers 16 residues. Per the germline V gene, CDR1 is MRHNA and CDR2 is SNTAGT. CDR3 coding DNA: TGTGCCAGCAGTGACGCCGAGCGGGGTCCCGTAGATACGCAGTATTTT. Translating it yields CASSDAERGPVDTQYF.

This clonotype was detected many times. The chain links TRBV15 to TRBJ2-1; D not resolved. CDR1 is LNHNV, CDR2 YYDKDF, per germline (reference sequence). The V and J ends lost 0 bases and 15 bases respectively, with 12 bases between them. This CDR3 has 12 residues. The CDR3 protein is CATSREIGNWFF. The CDR3 nucleotides read TGTGCCACCAGCAGAGAGATAGGGAATTGGTTCTTC. The full variable domain, with the rest looked up from reference TRBV15 and TRBJ2-1, is DAMVIQNPRYQVTQFGKPVTLSCSQTLNHNVMYWYQQKSSQAPKLLFHYYDKDFNNEADTPDNFQSRRPNTSFCFLDIRSPGLGDTAMYLCATSREIGNWFFGPGTRLTVL.

This clonotype has a handful of counts. The chain couples TRBV14 to TRBJ1-1, with D tentatively TRBD1 (6 bases). V shed 4 bases and J shed 2 bases, with 17 bases lying between them. The CDR3 runs to 16 residues. Germline V CDR1 and CDR2: SGHDN, FVKESK. CDR3 sequence reads: CASSPVSRGSNTEAFF. The CDR3 DNA follows: TGTGCCAGCAGCCCGGTCTCCAGGGGATCCAACACTGAAGCTTTCTTT.

CDR3 protein: CSARDRLAGWSYEQYF. CDR3 DNA sequence: TGCAGTGCTAGAGATCGACTAGCGGGATGGTCCTACGAGCAGTACTTC. The rearrangement uses TRBV20-1 and TRBJ2-7; TRBD2 matches 11 bases. The V and J ends lost 0 bases and 1 base, in that order; junction bases with no gene match: 5. This CDR3 region has 16 residues. Looked up from germline, CDR1 is DFQATT and CDR2 is SNEGSKA (reference sequence).

This chain uses TRBV7-3 with TRBJ2-3; TRBD2 agrees at 7 bases. CDR3 length: 15 residues. V lost 4 bases to trimming and J lost 3 bases; unmatched junction nucleotides: 7. Germline V gene lookup returns CDR1 SGHTA and CDR2 FQGTGA. CDR3: CASSSSALATDTQYF. DNA for the CDR3: TGTGCCAGCAGCTCCTCCGCACTAGCGACAGATACGCAGTATTTT. The variable domain in full, with the rest retrieved from reference TRBV7-3 and TRBJ2-3, is GAGVSQTPSNKVTEKGKYVELRCDPISGHTALYWYRQSLGQGPEFLIYFQGTGAADDSGLPNDRFFAVRPEGSVSTLKIQRTERGDSAVYLCASSSSALATDTQYFGPGTRLTVL.

The chain combines TRBV29-1 with TRBJ2-7; D is possibly TRBD1 (6 bases). The V gene's germline CDR1 is SQVTM and CDR2 ANQGSEA. The CDR3 covers 13 residues. The V and J ends lost 6 bases and 6 bases respectively, with 18 bases between them. In DNA, the CDR3 is TGCAGCGTCTCTAGGGGGTCGAGCTGCGAGCAGTACTTC. Amino acid sequence: CSVSRGSSCEQYF.